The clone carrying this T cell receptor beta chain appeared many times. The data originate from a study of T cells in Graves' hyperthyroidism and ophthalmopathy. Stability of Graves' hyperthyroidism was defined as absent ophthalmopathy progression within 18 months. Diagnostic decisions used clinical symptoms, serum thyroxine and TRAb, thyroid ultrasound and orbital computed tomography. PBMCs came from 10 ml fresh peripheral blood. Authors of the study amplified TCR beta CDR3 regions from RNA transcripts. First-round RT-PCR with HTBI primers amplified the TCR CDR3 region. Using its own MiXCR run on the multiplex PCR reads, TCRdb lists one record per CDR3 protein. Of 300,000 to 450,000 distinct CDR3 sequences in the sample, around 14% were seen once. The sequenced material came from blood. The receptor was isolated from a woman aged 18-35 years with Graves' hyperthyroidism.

The CDR3: CSAPHQMRGYEQYF. Here the CDR3 DNA reads TGCAGTGCCCCCCACCAGATGAGGGGCTACGAGCAGTACTTC. The chain links TRBV20-1 to TRBJ2-7; D may correspond to TRBD1 or TRBD2 (5 bases each). CDR3 size: 14 residues. Germline values: CDR1 DFQATT, CDR2 SNEGSKA (reference sequence). Trimming took off 6 bases at V and 3 bases at J, with 18 bases between the two ends.